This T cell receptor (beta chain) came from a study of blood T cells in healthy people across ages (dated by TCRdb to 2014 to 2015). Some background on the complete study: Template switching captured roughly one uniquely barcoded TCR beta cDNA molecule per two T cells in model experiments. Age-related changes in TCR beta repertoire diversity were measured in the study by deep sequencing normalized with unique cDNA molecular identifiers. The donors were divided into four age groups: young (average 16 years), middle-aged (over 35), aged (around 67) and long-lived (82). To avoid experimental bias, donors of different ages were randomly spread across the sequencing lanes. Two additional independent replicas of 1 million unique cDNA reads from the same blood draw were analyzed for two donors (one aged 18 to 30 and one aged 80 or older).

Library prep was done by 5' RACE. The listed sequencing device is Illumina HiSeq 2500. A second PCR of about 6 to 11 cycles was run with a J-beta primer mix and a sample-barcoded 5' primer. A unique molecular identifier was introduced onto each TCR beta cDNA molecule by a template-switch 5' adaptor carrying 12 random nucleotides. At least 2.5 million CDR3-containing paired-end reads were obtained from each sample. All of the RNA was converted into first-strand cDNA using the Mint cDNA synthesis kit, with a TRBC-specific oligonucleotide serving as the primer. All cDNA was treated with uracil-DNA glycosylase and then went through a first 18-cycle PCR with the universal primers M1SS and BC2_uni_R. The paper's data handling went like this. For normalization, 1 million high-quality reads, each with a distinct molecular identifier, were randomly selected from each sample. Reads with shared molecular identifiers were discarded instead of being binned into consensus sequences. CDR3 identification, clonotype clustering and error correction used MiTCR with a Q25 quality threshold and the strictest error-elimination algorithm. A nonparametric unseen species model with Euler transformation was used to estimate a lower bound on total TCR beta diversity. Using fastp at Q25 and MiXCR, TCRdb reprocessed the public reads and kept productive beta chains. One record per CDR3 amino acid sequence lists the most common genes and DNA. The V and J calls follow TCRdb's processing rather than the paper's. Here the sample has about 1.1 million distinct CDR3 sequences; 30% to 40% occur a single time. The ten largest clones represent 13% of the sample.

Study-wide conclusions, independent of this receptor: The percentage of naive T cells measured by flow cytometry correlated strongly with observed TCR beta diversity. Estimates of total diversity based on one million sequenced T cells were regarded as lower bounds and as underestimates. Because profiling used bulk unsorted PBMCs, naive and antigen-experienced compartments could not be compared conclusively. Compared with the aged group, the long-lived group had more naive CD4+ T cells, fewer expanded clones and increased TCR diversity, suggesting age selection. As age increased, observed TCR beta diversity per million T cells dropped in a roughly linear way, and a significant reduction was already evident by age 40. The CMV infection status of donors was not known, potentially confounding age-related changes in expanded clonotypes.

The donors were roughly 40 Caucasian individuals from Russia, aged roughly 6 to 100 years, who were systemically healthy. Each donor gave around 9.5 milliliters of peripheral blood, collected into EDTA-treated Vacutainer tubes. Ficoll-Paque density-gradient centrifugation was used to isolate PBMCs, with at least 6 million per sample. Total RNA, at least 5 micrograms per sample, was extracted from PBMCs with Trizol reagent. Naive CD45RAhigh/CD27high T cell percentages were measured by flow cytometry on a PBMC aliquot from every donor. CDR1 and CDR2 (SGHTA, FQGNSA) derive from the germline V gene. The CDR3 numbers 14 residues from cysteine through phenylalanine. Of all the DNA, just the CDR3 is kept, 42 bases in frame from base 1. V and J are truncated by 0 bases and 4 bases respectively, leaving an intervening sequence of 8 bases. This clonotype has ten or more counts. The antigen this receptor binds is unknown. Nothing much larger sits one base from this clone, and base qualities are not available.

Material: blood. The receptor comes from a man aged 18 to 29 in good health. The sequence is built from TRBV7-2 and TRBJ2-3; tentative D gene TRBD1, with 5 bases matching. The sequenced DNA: TGTGCCAGCAGCTTAGCAGGGGCCGCAGATACGCAGTATTTT. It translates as CASSLAGAADTQYF.